One sample yielded the 23 T cell receptor beta chains listed below, sequenced in a study of shared clonotypes between healthy human individuals. Clones were read by immunoSEQ multiplex PCR, and TCRdb kept only the in-frame ones, dropping some. The sample includes about 1.5 million clones, under 99% seen only once; the top ten take around 0.47%. The sample was naive CD4+ T cells sorted from blood. The subset: CD45RA+ positively selected. Source of these receptors: a man in his thirties or forties in good health.

V usage is TRBV18 and J usage is TRBJ2-7; the D gene is possibly TRBD2 (7 bases). Germline V CDR1 and CDR2: KGHSH, LQKENI. The CDR3 runs 12 residues. The V end lost 8 bases, the J end lost 7 bases, and 15 bases lay between the germline ends. CDR3 residues: CASGGASGEQYF. The CDR3 DNA reads as TGTGCCAGCGGGGGGGCGAGTGGGGAGCAGTACTTC.

The genes are TRBV5-1 and TRBJ2-7; D not certain. Germline-derived CDR1 and CDR2 are SGHRS and YFSETQ. The CDR3 covers 11 residues. V lost 7 bases, J lost 1 base, and 6 bases lay in between. The DNA of the CDR3 is TGCGCCAGCGCAGGATCCTACGAGCAGTACTTC. It specifies CASAGSYEQYF.

This sequence joins TRBV29-1 and TRBJ1-1; D unresolved. Trimming cost V 4 bases and J 8 bases, with 17 bases left between them. Per germline, CDR1 SQVTM and CDR2 ANQGSEA. The CDR3 length is 13 residues. The CDR3 is CSVAVSPHPEAFF. The CDR3, as DNA: TGCAGCGTTGCGGTTTCACCACACCCAGAAGCTTTCTTT.

The chain recombines TRBV6-9 with TRBJ2-6, with 12 bases that match TRBD2. J lost 1 base, V lost 5 bases, and 12 bases had no gene match. From germline, CDR1 is MNHGY and CDR2 SVAAGI. The CDR3 is made up of 20 amino acids. The CDR3 coding sequence is TGTGCCAGCAGTCCTCCCACTAGCGGGAGGCAAAGGTCTGGGGCCAACGTCCTGACTTTC. As protein: CASSPPTSGRQRSGANVLTF.

The chain has TRBV14 and TRBJ2-7; 9 bases match TRBD2. This CDR3 has 17 amino acids. Germline CDR1 and CDR2: SGHDN and FVKESK. The V gene end was trimmed by 5 bases and the J gene end by 2 bases; junction bases not matched to a gene: 13. The CDR3 nucleotides are TGTGCCAGCAGCGAAACGCGGGGGGGGGAGACCCCCTACGAGCAGTACTTC. It is translated as CASSETRGGETPYEQYF. The variable domain in full, with the rest retrieved from reference TRBV14 and TRBJ2-7, is EAGVTQFPSHSVIEKGQTVTLRCDPISGHDNLYWYRRVMGKEIKFLLHFVKESKQDESGMPNNRFLAERTGGTYSTLKVQPAELEDSGVYFCASSETRGGETPYEQYFGPGTRLTVT.

CDR3 sequence reads: CSTEAGSTDTQYF. The CDR3, as DNA: TGCAGCACCGAGGCAGGTAGCACAGATACGCAGTATTTT. V usage is TRBV29-1 and J usage is TRBJ2-3; D is ambiguous. Germline V gene lookup returns CDR1 SQVTM and CDR2 ANQGSEA. The V and J ends lost 8 bases and 0 bases respectively, with 12 bases between them. This CDR3 is built from 13 residues.

The chain couples TRBV5-4 to TRBJ2-5, with TRBD2 matching over 7 bases. The V segment lost 0 bases and the J segment 1 base; nucleotides outside the gene matches: 9. The CDR3 runs 17 residues. The germline CDR1 and CDR2 sequences are SGHNT and YYREEE (reference sequence). CDR3 sequence (DNA): TGTGCCAGCAGCTTGGAGTCTAGCGGCCTGGGCCAAGAGACCCAGTACTTC. Its protein product is CASSLESSGLGQETQYF.

The rearrangement uses TRBV5-4 and TRBJ2-7, with D unresolved. Between the trimmed V and J ends, which lost 4 bases and 5 bases, there was a span of 16 bases. The CDR3 sequence is 14 residues long. Germline values: CDR1 SGHNT, CDR2 YYREEE (reference sequence). This chain's CDR3 is CASSDSLNFHEQYF. In DNA, the CDR3 is TGTGCCAGCAGCGACTCCCTTAATTTCCACGAGCAGTACTTC.

The DNA for the CDR3 is TGTGCCAGCAGCGGGACACTCCACTTGAACACCGGGGAGCTGTTTTTT. This sequence encodes CASSGTLHLNTGELFF. V gene TRBV9 combines with J gene TRBJ2-2; tentatively, D is TRBD1 (5 bases). Germline values: CDR1 SGDLS, CDR2 YYNGEE. V lost 3 bases to trimming and J lost 1 base, with 13 bases between them. The CDR3 sequence is 16 residues long.

This chain connects TRBV14 to TRBJ1-2; 7 positions agree with TRBD1. Germline CDR1 and CDR2: SGHDN and FVKESK. With 4 bases clipped from V and 5 bases from J, the junction kept 7 bases outside the gene matches. The CDR3 is made up of 14 amino acids. The CDR3 loop is CASSRPGQSYGYTF. CDR3 DNA sequence: TGTGCCAGCAGCCGCCCGGGACAGTCTTATGGCTACACCTTC. The full variable domain, its missing parts supplied by reference TRBV14 and TRBJ1-2, is EAGVTQFPSHSVIEKGQTVTLRCDPISGHDNLYWYRRVMGKEIKFLLHFVKESKQDESGMPNNRFLAERTGGTYSTLKVQPAELEDSGVYFCASSRPGQSYGYTFGSGTRLTVV.

The V call is TRBV5-4, the J call TRBJ2-3, with unresolved D. Germline-derived CDR1 and CDR2 are SGHNT and YYREEE (reference sequence). V lost 0 bases, J lost 3 bases, and 8 bases lay in between. This CDR3 region has 14 residues. The CDR3 reads CASSLGLETDTQYF. The CDR3 coding sequence is TGTGCCAGCAGCTTGGGACTTGAAACAGATACGCAGTATTTT.

This sequence joins TRBV19 and TRBJ2-6; TRBD2 aligns across 8 bases. Per the germline V gene, CDR1 is LNHDA and CDR2 is SQIVND (reference sequence). The CDR3 sequence is 19 residues long. The V gene end was trimmed by 4 bases and the J gene end by 1 base; junction bases not matched to a gene: 12. CDR3 bases: TGTGCCAGTAGTAGGTCGAAGGGACTAGGGGTTTCTGGGGCCAACGTCCTGACTTTC. Protein: CASSRSKGLGVSGANVLTF.

The rearrangement joins TRBV19 to TRBJ1-1, with a tentative D call TRBD1 (5 bases). The CDR3 sequence is 14 residues long. Deletions cut 4 bases from V and 1 base from J, with 10 bases between. Germline CDR1 LNHDA, CDR2 SQIVND (reference sequence). CDR3 coding DNA: TGTGCCAGTAGTAGTCGACAGCCGAACACTGAAGCTTTCTTT. Translating gives CASSSRQPNTEAFF.

The V gene is TRBV5-1, the J gene TRBJ2-3; D call uncertain. The ends were cut back, 4 bases at V and 9 bases at J, with 21 bases in the middle. Germline CDR1 is SGHRS and CDR2 is YFSETQ. CDR3 size: 15 residues. The CDR3 sequence is CASSPRNGPRLTQYF. CDR3 nucleotides: TGCGCCAGCAGCCCCCGGAATGGGCCCCGCTTGACGCAGTATTTT.

V gene TRBV25-1 combines with J gene TRBJ1-1; D gene unclear. V was shortened by 4 bases and J by 0 bases, with 6 bases between the two germline ends. The germline gives CDR1 MGHDK, CDR2 SYGVNS. The length of the CDR3 is 13 residues. Here the CDR3 reads CASSVQVNTEAFF. The CDR3 DNA reads as TGTGCCAGCAGTGTCCAAGTGAACACTGAAGCTTTCTTT.

The rearrangement uses TRBV28 and TRBJ1-4; D not certain. The V gene's germline CDR1 is MDHEN and CDR2 SYDVKM. The CDR3 has 12 amino acids. Trimming removed 8 bases at V and 1 base at J, with 5 bases between. CDR3 bases: TGTGCCAGCTTCGGAACTAATGAAAAACTGTTTTTT. This encodes CASFGTNEKLFF.

The chain uses TRBV4-2 and TRBJ2-7, with D unclear. Between the trimmed V and J ends, which lost 4 bases and 1 base, there was a span of 5 bases. The CDR3 loop spans 12 amino acids. CDR1 and CDR2 from the germline V gene are LGHNA and YNFKEQ. Here the CDR3 reads CASSRDSYEQYF. In DNA, the CDR3 is TGTGCCAGCAGCCGGGATTCCTACGAGCAGTACTTC.

Of note for this clone: Other nucleotide sequences in the sample specify the same CDR3. The genes are TRBV29-1 and TRBJ2-1, with a weak D call TRBD2 (6 bases). Deletions cut 4 bases from V and 9 bases from J, with 10 bases between. CDR3 length equals 11 residues. Per germline, CDR1 SQVTM and CDR2 ANQGSEA. The CDR3 sequence: CSVGQGGEQFF. The CDR3 DNA sequence: TGCAGCGTTGGGCAGGGAGGTGAGCAGTTCTTC.

The V and J genes are TRBV6-1 and TRBJ2-3, with D uncertain. The CDR3 spans 17 residues. Germline loops: CDR1 MNHNS, CDR2 SASEGT. V lost 4 bases to trimming and J lost 1 base, with 18 bases between them. Here the CDR3 reads CASSVLLQFRGTDTQYF. CDR3 sequence (DNA): TGTGCCAGCAGTGTTCTCCTACAGTTCCGGGGCACAGATACGCAGTATTTT.

The J gene is TRBJ2-7, the V gene TRBV5-5; TRBD1 aligns across 7 bases. The CDR3 extends over 14 amino acids. With 5 bases clipped from V and 2 bases from J, the junction kept 7 bases outside the gene matches. Germline-derived CDR1 and CDR2 are SGHKS and YYEKEE (reference sequence). CDR3 coding DNA: TGTGCCAGCAGAGAGGGACAGCCTCCCTACGAGCAGTACTTC. This translates into CASREGQPPYEQYF.

The V gene is TRBV2, the J gene TRBJ2-1, with D possibly TRBD2 on 6 matching bases. This CDR3 contains 15 residues. The V end was cut by 5 bases, the J end by 6 bases, with 17 bases between. The germline V gene has CDR1 SNHLY and CDR2 FYNNEI. CDR3 sequence: CASSSLANRGNEQFF. CDR3 sequence (DNA): TGTGCCAGCAGTTCACTAGCAAATCGGGGCAATGAGCAGTTCTTC.

The J gene is TRBJ2-1, the V gene TRBV5-1; 10 bases match TRBD1. This CDR3 has 17 amino acids. Germline CDR1 SGHRS, CDR2 YFSETQ. With V trimmed by 1 base and J by 2 bases, 6 bases remained unmatched. Here the CDR3 DNA reads TGCGCCAGCAGCTTGTTCCGACAGGGGGCGACCTACAATGAGCAGTTCTTC. Protein product: CASSLFRQGATYNEQFF.

The V call is TRBV2, the J call TRBJ2-5; D remains ambiguous. The CDR3 spans 12 residues. Germline V gives CDR1 SNHLY, CDR2 FYNNEI. V lost 7 bases and J lost 3, with 9 bases in between. The CDR3 sequence is CASTRAKETQYF. In DNA form, the CDR3 reads TGTGCCAGCACTAGGGCCAAAGAGACCCAGTACTTC.